This TCR beta chain came from a study of blood T cells in healthy people across ages. Together with a sample-barcoded 5' primer, a J-beta primer mix was included in a second PCR lasting about 6 to 11 cycles. TCRdb called the 5' RACE reads again in MiXCR, with one record for every CDR3 protein. The repertoire holds some 800,000 distinct CDR3 sequences, 20% to 25% seen once, with approximately 3.7% in the top ten. With V trimmed by 7 bases and J by 7 bases, 8 bases remained unmatched. In germline, CDR1 is SGHDN, CDR2 FVKESK. The CDR3 covers 13 residues. This clonotype was counted only a few times. This sample also appeared in a second study, on T cells of mothers and their children.

The sequenced sample consisted of blood. The sequence was obtained from a boy aged 5-17 years in good health. This chain joins TRBV14 and TRBJ2-5, with 8 bases lining up with TRBD1. The CDR3 sequence: CASTPSDRATQYF. The CDR3 DNA sequence: TGTGCCAGCACACCATCGGACAGGGCGACCCAGTACTTC.